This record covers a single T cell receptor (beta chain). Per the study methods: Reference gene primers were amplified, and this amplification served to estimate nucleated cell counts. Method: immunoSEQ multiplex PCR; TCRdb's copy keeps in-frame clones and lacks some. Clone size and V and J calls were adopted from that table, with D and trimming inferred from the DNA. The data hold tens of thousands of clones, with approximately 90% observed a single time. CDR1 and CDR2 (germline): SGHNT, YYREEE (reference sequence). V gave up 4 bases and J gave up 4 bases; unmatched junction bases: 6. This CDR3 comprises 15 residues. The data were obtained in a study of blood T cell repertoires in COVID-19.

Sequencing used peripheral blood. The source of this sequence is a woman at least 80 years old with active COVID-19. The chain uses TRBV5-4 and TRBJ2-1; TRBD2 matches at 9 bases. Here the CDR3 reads CASSPNSGGYNEQFF. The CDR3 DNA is TGTGCCAGCAGCCCAAATAGCGGGGGATACAATGAGCAGTTCTTC.